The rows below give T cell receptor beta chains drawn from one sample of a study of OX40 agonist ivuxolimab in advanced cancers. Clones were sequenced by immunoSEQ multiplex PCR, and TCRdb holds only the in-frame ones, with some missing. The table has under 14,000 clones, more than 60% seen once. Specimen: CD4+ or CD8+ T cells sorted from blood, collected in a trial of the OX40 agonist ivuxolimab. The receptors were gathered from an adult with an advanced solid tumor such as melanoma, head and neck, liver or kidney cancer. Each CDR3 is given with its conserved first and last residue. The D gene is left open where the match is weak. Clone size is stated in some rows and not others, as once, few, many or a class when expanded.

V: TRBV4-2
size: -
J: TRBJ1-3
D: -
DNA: TGTGCCAGCAGCCAAGATAGGGCGGCTGGAAACACCATATATTTT
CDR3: CASSQDRAAGNTIYF

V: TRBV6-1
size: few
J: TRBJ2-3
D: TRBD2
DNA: TGTGCCAGCAGTGAAGCGCTTGCCGGGAGGTCCACAGATACGCAGTATTTT
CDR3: CASSEALAGRSTDTQYF

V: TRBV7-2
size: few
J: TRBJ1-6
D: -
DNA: TGTGCCAGCAGCTTAGGTGGTACAGGGCCCTTTAATTCACCCCTCCACTTT
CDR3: CASSLGGTGPFNSPLHF

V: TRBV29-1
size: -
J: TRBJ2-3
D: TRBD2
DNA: TGCAGCGCTCCTTTCCTAGCGGGGGGGGGCACAGATACGCAGTATTTT
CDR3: CSAPFLAGGGTDTQYF

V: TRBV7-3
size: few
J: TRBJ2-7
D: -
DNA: TGTGCCAGCAGCTTAGGGGTCGGTTCTTACGAGCAGTACTTC
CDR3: CASSLGVGSYEQYF

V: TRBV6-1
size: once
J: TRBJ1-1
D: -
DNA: TGTGCCAGCGGGAGGGAGGTGGCTCTTATCGTAGAAGCTTTCTTT
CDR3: CASGREVALIVEAFF

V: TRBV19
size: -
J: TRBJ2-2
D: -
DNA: TGTGCCAGTAGTATGGTAGGCGGGGAGCTGTTTTTT
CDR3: CASSMVGGELFF

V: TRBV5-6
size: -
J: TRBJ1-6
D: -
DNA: TGTGCCAGCAGCTCCCTGGGGGGGGCAGGGAATTCACCCCTCCACTTT
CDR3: CASSSLGGAGNSPLHF

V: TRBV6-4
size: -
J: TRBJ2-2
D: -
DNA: TGTGCCAGCAGTCGAGAGGACAGCTACACCGGGGAGCTGTTTTTT
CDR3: CASSREDSYTGELFF

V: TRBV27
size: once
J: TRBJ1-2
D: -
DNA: TGTGCCAGCAGTTCCTCGGGAGGCTACACCTTC
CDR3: CASSSSGGYTF

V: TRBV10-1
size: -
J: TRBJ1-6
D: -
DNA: TGCGCCAGCAGTGAGTCGTTGGGAAGCGGTTCACCCCTCCACTTT
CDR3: CASSESLGSGSPLHF

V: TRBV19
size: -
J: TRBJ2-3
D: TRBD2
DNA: TGTGCCAGTAGCTTGGCCGCTAGCGGGGGGGATACGCAGTATTTT
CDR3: CASSLAASGGDTQYF

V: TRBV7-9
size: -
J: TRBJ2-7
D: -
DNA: TGTGCCAGCAGCCAAATGGGCTACGAGCAGTACTTC
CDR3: CASSQMGYEQYF

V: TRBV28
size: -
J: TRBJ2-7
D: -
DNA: TGTGCCAGCAGGATACAGGGCTCAGGTTACGAGCAGTACTTC
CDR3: CASRIQGSGYEQYF

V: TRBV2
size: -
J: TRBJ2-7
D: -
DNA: TGTGCCAGCAGTGAATTGGTAGGGGCAGGGAGTTCCTACGAGCAGTACTTC
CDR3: CASSELVGAGSSYEQYF

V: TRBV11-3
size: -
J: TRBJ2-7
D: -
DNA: TGTGCCAGCAGTTCAGGAGGGATCGGAGACTACGAGCAGTACTTC
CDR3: CASSSGGIGDYEQYF

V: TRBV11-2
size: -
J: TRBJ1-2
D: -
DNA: TGTGCCAGCAGCTTAGACAGAAGATATGGCTACACCTTC
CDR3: CASSLDRRYGYTF

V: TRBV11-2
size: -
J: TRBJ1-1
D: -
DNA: TGTGCCAGCAGCTTATTCACGCAGAGAATACACACTGAAGCTTTCTTT
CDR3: CASSLFTQRIHTEAFF

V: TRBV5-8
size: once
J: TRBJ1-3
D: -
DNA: TGTGCCAGCAAGCAGTCTGGAAACACCATATATTTT
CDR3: CASKQSGNTIYF

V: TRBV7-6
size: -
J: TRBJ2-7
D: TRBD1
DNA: TGTGCCAGCAGCCTTAGACAGGGACACTACGAGCAGTACTTC
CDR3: CASSLRQGHYEQYF

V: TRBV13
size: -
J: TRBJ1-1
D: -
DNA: TGTGCCAGCAGCATGGACAGACTGAACACTGAAGCTTTCTTT
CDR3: CASSMDRLNTEAFF

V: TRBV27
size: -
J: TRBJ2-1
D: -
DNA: TGTGCCAGCAGTTTATCCAAACTTAATGAGCAGTTCTTC
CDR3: CASSLSKLNEQFF

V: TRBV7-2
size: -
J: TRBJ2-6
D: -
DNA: TGTGCCAGCAGCTTAGTTGGGGCCAACGTCCTGACTTTC
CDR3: CASSLVGANVLTF

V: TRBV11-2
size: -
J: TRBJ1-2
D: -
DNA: TGTGCCAGCAGCTTAACACCAAAGGGCTACACCTTC
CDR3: CASSLTPKGYTF

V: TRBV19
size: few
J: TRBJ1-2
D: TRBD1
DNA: TGTGCCAGTAGTATGTCGACAGGGTTCTATGGCTACACCTTC
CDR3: CASSMSTGFYGYTF

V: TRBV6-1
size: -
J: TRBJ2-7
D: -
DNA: TGTGCCAGCGGATCGTCTGCCTACGAGCAGTACTTC
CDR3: CASGSSAYEQYF

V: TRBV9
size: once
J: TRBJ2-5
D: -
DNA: TGTGCCAGCAGCGTAGCTGAGAATGAGCAGTACTTC
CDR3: CASSVAENEQYF

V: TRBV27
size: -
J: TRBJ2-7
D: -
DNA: TGTGCCAGCGCCTCCGGGACCAACGAGCAGTACTTC
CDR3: CASASGTNEQYF

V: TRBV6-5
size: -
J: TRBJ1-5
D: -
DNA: TGTGCCAGCAGTACGTTTGGCAATCAGCCCCAGCATTTT
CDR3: CASSTFGNQPQHF